Listed here are 24 T cell receptor beta chains from one sample, sequenced in a study of T cell changes during pregnancy in multiple sclerosis (dated by TCRdb to the late 2010s). The library was prepared using the immunoSEQ multiplex PCR assay. TCRdb's version of the immuneACCESS table is confined to in-frame rearrangements and falls short of the full clone set. An unresolved V gene accounts for under half of the shortfall where checked; the remainder is of unknown origin. For this sample the table gives approximately 96,000 clones, of which roughly nine tenths were detected only once. Of the sample, approximately 2% falls within the top ten clones. Here the sequenced sample was peripheral blood, taken after pregnancy. These receptors were collected from a female donor in good health, enrolled as a control in a pregnancy study.

V and J are TRBV27 and TRBJ2-2, with 11 bases aligning to TRBD2. V lost 6 bases, J lost 2 bases, and 5 bases stayed unmatched. This CDR3 has 16 amino acids. Germline values: CDR1 MNHEY, CDR2 SMNVEV (reference sequence). CDR3 amino acids: CASRRGTSGNTGELFF. The DNA of the CDR3 is TGTGCCAGCAGGCGTGGGACTAGCGGTAACACCGGGGAGCTGTTTTTT.

In its sample, this clone was seen once. V and J are TRBV7-2 and TRBJ1-5; 10 bases map to TRBD1. This CDR3 contains 16 residues. Germline loops: CDR1 SGHTA, CDR2 FQGNSA. Germline trimming cut 4 bases from V and 6 bases from J; bases unmatched to any gene: 9. The CDR3 nucleotides read TGTGCCAGCAGCTCGCCGGGACAGGGGACCTCTCAGCCCCAGCATTTT. This translates into CASSSPGQGTSQPQHF.

The chain employs TRBV7-8 and TRBJ2-7; 8 nucleotides line up with TRBD1. The junction had 4 bases not matched to a gene; V was cut back by 1 base and J by 2 bases. Germline V lookup: CDR1 SGHVS, CDR2 FQNEAQ. This CDR3 is 15 amino acids long. The CDR3 sequence: CASSLVRDRTYEQYF. CDR3 DNA sequence: TGTGCCAGCAGCTTAGTTCGGGACAGGACCTACGAGCAGTACTTC. Full variable domain (missing parts from reference TRBV7-8 and TRBJ2-7): GAGVSQSPRYKVAKRGQDVALRCDPISGHVSLFWYQQALGQGPEFLTYFQNEAQLDKSGLPSDRFFAERPEGSVSTLKIQRTQQEDSAVYLCASSLVRDRTYEQYFGPGTRLTVT.

The rearrangement uses TRBV7-8 and TRBJ2-6, with a weak D call TRBD2 (6 bases). The CDR3 has 17 residues. Germline V gene sequence: CDR1 SGHVS, CDR2 FQNEAQ. Trimming left V 2 bases short and J 3 bases short, with 14 bases between. The CDR3 DNA is TGTGCCAGCAGCTTAACCCGACTAGTCTTTGGGGCCAACGTCCTGACTTTC. Amino acid sequence: CASSLTRLVFGANVLTF.

The V and J genes are TRBV9 and TRBJ1-6; D is perhaps TRBD1 (6 bases). The CDR3 is 16 amino acids. Germline lookup yields CDR1 SGDLS and CDR2 YYNGEE. V was shortened by 1 base and J by 0 bases, with 8 bases between the two germline ends. CDR3 coding DNA: TGTGCCAGCAGCGTAACAGGGAGCTCCTATAATTCACCCCTCCACTTT. This encodes CASSVTGSSYNSPLHF.

This chain connects TRBV14 to TRBJ2-1; no clear D gene. The germline CDR1 and CDR2 sequences are SGHDN and FVKESK. This CDR3 region has 13 residues. V was pared by 0 bases and J by 10 bases, with 10 bases between. For the CDR3, the DNA is TGTGCCAGCAGCCAAGAACGGTTAAGAGAGCAGTTCTTC. The encoded protein is CASSQERLREQFF. Full variable domain (missing parts from reference TRBV14 and TRBJ2-1): EAGVTQFPSHSVIEKGQTVTLRCDPISGHDNLYWYRRVMGKEIKFLLHFVKESKQDESGMPNNRFLAERTGGTYSTLKVQPAELEDSGVYFCASSQERLREQFFGPGTRLTVL.

The chain is built from TRBV5-4 and TRBJ2-3, with D uncertain. CDR1 is SGHNT, CDR2 YYREEE, per germline (reference sequence). V dropped 1 base and J dropped 0 bases, with 9 bases sitting between them. This CDR3 comprises 15 residues. The CDR3 is CASSLYSSSTDTQYF. The CDR3 DNA sequence: TGTGCCAGCAGCTTGTATTCGTCGAGCACAGATACGCAGTATTTT.

This chain uses TRBV28 with TRBJ1-5, with D possibly matching TRBD1 (5 bases). The germline V and J ends were trimmed by 5 bases and 3 bases, with 17 bases remaining between them. Germline V gene lookup returns CDR1 MDHEN and CDR2 SYDVKM. This CDR3 has 16 residues. The chain's CDR3 is CASSEPATDPNQPQHF. CDR3 DNA: TGTGCCAGCAGTGAGCCCGCGACAGACCCCAATCAGCCCCAGCATTTT. Combining the CDR3 with reference TRBV28 and TRBJ1-5 gives the whole variable domain DVKVTQSSRYLVKRTGEKVFLECVQDMDHENMFWYRQDPGLGLRLIYFSYDVKMKEKGDIPEGYSVSREKKERFSLILESASTNQTSMYLCASSEPATDPNQPQHFGDGTRLSIL.

CDR3 region: CASSLEGQGYGYTF. CDR3 in DNA: TGCGCCAGCAGCTTGGAGGGACAGGGGTATGGCTACACCTTC. The chain employs TRBV5-1 and TRBJ1-2; 10 bases match TRBD1. The CDR3 covers 14 residues. After removal of 0 bases from V and 5 bases from J, the junction contained 1 base not matched to a gene. Germline CDR1 reads SGHRS; CDR2 reads YFSETQ.

The rearrangement joins TRBV11-2 to TRBJ1-6, with a tentative D call TRBD1 (6 bases). Trimming took 2 bases from V and 13 from J, leaving 18 bases between them. This CDR3 comprises 15 residues. CDR1 is SGHAT and CDR2 is FQNNGV in the germline V gene. CDR3 sequence reads: CASSLKHDGRGPLHF. The CDR3 DNA follows: TGTGCCAGCAGCTTAAAGCATGACGGGAGGGGGCCCCTCCACTTT. The whole variable domain, filled in from reference TRBV11-2 and TRBJ1-6, reads EAGVAQSPRYKIIEKRQSVAFWCNPISGHATLYWYQQILGQGPKLLIQFQNNGVVDDSQLPKDRFSAERLKGVDSTLKIQPAKLEDSAVYLCASSLKHDGRGPLHFGNGTRLTVT.

The table lists this clone with a count of one. This chain joins TRBV19 and TRBJ2-1, with a tentative D call TRBD2 (6 bases). V lost 6 bases and J 5 bases, leaving 20 bases between the germline ends. The V gene's germline CDR1 is LNHDA and CDR2 SQIVND (reference sequence). The CDR3 sequence is 16 residues long. The CDR3 region has the DNA TGTGCCAGTAGCCGGAGACCCGGGACTGTTGACAATGAGCAGTTCTTC. This translates into CASSRRPGTVDNEQFF.

This clone has a single count. This chain uses TRBV6-5 with TRBJ2-7; D is possibly TRBD1 (6 bases). Trimming stripped 10 bases from V and 5 bases from J, with 12 bases between. The germline V gene encodes CDR1 MNHEY and CDR2 SVGAGI. The CDR3 runs 11 residues. The CDR3 loop is CATTGIHEQYF. CDR3 coding DNA: TGTGCCACTACAGGGATCCACGAGCAGTACTTC.

To note about this clone: The germline gene is not matched at one end of the junction; a read error may be the cause. The chain has TRBV2 and TRBJ2-2; D gene unclear. Germline V gene lookup returns CDR1 SNHLY and CDR2 FYNNEI. This CDR3 spans 17 amino acids. The CDR3 DNA reads as TGTGCCAGCAGTGAAGTCCCCCCCCGACTGAACGCCGGGGAGCTGTTTTTT. This translates into CASSEVPPRLNAGELFF.

The chain couples TRBV12-5 to TRBJ2-2; D remains unclear. The germline V gene encodes CDR1 LGHNT and CDR2 FRNRAP. This CDR3 region has 14 residues. The ends were cut back, 3 bases at V and 2 bases at J, with 7 bases in the middle. The CDR3 DNA reads TGTGCTAGTGGTTTATTAGCCAACACCGGGGAGCTGTTTTTT. This gives the protein CASGLLANTGELFF.

The chain links TRBV5-6 to TRBJ2-7; the D gene is possibly TRBD2 (5 bases). CDR1 is SGHDT and CDR2 is YYEEEE in the germline V gene. This CDR3 spans 14 amino acids. With 1 base removed from V and 6 bases from J, the gap between germline ends came to 14 bases. CDR3 bases: TGTGCCAGCAGCTTGAGAGTTACCGGAGGCGAGCAGTACTTC. Translated: CASSLRVTGGEQYF.

The chain couples TRBV6-1 to TRBJ2-3; possibly TRBD2 for D (6 bases). This CDR3 has 14 residues. With 5 bases removed from V and 2 bases from J, the gap between germline ends came to 11 bases. Germline loops: CDR1 MNHNS, CDR2 SASEGT. For the CDR3, the DNA is TGTGCCAGCAGTTCGCGGGACTCCACAGATACGCAGTATTTT. Translation: CASSSRDSTDTQYF.

This chain uses TRBV21-1 with TRBJ2-2; the D call TRBD2 from the table was never checked on the DNA. TRBV21-1 is described as a pseudogene. The CDR3 has 18 residues. This CDR3 reads CASKVASGRPANTGELFF. For the CDR3, the DNA is TGTGCCAGCAAGGTCGCTAGCGGGAGGCCGGCGAACACCGGGGAGCTGTTTTTT.

The gene calls are TRBV4-1 and TRBJ1-4, with 7 nucleotides matching TRBD1. The junction had 8 bases not matched to a gene; V was cut back by 4 bases and J by 0 bases. Germline V lookup: CDR1 MGHRA, CDR2 YSYEKL. The CDR3 covers 17 residues. CDR3 sequence reads: CASSPIGQVATNEKLFF. The DNA for the CDR3 is TGCGCCAGCAGCCCTATAGGACAGGTTGCAACTAATGAAAAACTGTTTTTT.

To note about this clone: The identical CDR3 is also encoded by other nucleotide sequences in the sample. The chain employs TRBV7-2 and TRBJ2-3; D remains unclear. In germline, CDR1 is SGHTA, CDR2 FQGNSA. Trimming took 5 bases from V and 2 from J, leaving 5 bases between them. The CDR3 consists of 12 residues. The DNA of the CDR3 is TGTGCCAGCAGCCTATACACAGATACGCAGTATTTT. This codes for CASSLYTDTQYF.

The chain recombines TRBV7-2 with TRBJ2-2; 12 bases map to TRBD2. This CDR3 region has 17 residues. CDR1 is SGHTA, CDR2 FQGNSA, per germline. Trimming cost V 2 bases and J 4 bases; bases outside gene matches: 5. CDR3 loop: CASSLQGLAGFTGELFF. DNA for the CDR3: TGTGCCAGCAGCTTACAGGGACTAGCGGGCTTCACCGGGGAGCTGTTTTTT. Complete variable domain (other parts from reference TRBV7-2 and TRBJ2-2): GAGVSQSPSNKVTEKGKDVELRCDPISGHTALYWYRQSLGQGLEFLIYFQGNSAPDKSGLPSDRFSAERTGGSVSTLTIQRTQQEDSAVYLCASSLQGLAGFTGELFFGEGSRLTVL.

This chain links TRBV9 with TRBJ2-3, with D tentatively TRBD2 (6 bases). Germline CDR1 reads SGDLS; CDR2 reads YYNGEE. There are 15 residues in the CDR3. V gave up 4 bases and J gave up 1 base, with 13 bases separating them. The CDR3 is CASSFLAQGTDTQYF. The CDR3 coding sequence is TGTGCCAGCAGCTTTCTAGCGCAAGGCACAGATACGCAGTATTTT. Combining the CDR3 with reference TRBV9 and TRBJ2-3 gives the whole variable domain DSGVTQTPKHLITATGQRVTLRCSPRSGDLSVYWYQQSLDQGLQFLIQYYNGEERAKGNILERFSAQQFPDLHSELNLSSLELGDSALYFCASSFLAQGTDTQYFGPGTRLTVL.

V gene TRBV4-1 combines with J gene TRBJ1-2; 8 bases agree with TRBD1. Unmatched junction bases numbered 3, after V lost 2 bases and J lost 4 bases. The CDR3 sequence is 14 residues long. Germline V lookup: CDR1 MGHRA, CDR2 YSYEKL. CDR3 in DNA: TGCGCCAGCAGCCAAACCGGACAGGGCTATGGCTACACCTTC. Protein: CASSQTGQGYGYTF.

The chain links TRBV28 to TRBJ2-7; D gene unclear. Germline-derived CDR1 and CDR2 are MDHEN and SYDVKM. Trimming pared 5 bases from V and 3 bases from J, leaving 5 bases between. CDR3 length equals 11 residues. DNA of the CDR3: TGTGCCAGCAGTCCTTACTACGAGCAGTACTTC. Encoded protein: CASSPYYEQYF. Full variable domain (remainder filled in from reference TRBV28 and TRBJ2-7): DVKVTQSSRYLVKRTGEKVFLECVQDMDHENMFWYRQDPGLGLRLIYFSYDVKMKEKGDIPEGYSVSREKKERFSLILESASTNQTSMYLCASSPYYEQYFGPGTRLTVT.

The V gene is TRBV19, the J gene TRBJ2-1, with 8 bases aligning to TRBD2. The CDR3 runs 13 residues. The germline V gene has CDR1 LNHDA and CDR2 SQIVND (reference sequence). V lost 1 base and J lost 10; bases outside the gene matches: 3. CDR3 DNA: TGTGCCAGTAGTATAGGACCGGGGGGGGAGCAGTTCTTC. Its protein product is CASSIGPGGEQFF.